The rows below give T cell receptor beta chains drawn from one sample of a study of Ad26.COV2.S vaccination and SARS-CoV-2 variants. Only in-frame clones appear in the TCRdb table, and some are missing; sequencing was by immunoSEQ multiplex PCR. This table holds roughly 700,000 clones, more than 80% found once. This specimen consisted of peripheral blood, obtained in a trial of Ad26.COV2.S vaccine versus placebo. All receptors derive from a person aged 18-60 years who received the Ad26.COV2.S COVID-19 vaccine or a placebo. The CDR3 runs from the conserved cysteine through the conserved F or W. A D gene is named only where the DNA matches it firmly. Size is omitted from some rows. Given values are once, few, many or a class for expanded clones.

d_call: .; v_call: TRBV2; j_call: TRBJ2-2; clone_size: .; cdr3_nt: TGTGCCAGCAGGGAACTAGAGAACACCGGGGAGCTGTTTTTT; cdr3_aa: CASRELENTGELFF
d_call: TRBD1; v_call: TRBV30; j_call: TRBJ1-5; clone_size: .; cdr3_nt: TGTGCCTGGAGTACTCGGACAGGGCGCCAGCCCCAGCATTTT; cdr3_aa: CAWSTRTGRQPQHF
d_call: .; v_call: TRBV11-1; j_call: TRBJ2-2; clone_size: .; cdr3_nt: TGTGCCAGCAGCGAGGCTAGCGACGGAGCCGGGGAGCTGTTTTTT; cdr3_aa: CASSEASDGAGELFF
d_call: .; v_call: TRBV7-9; j_call: TRBJ1-2; clone_size: .; cdr3_nt: TGTGCCAGCAGCTTACTTGTCGGGGACCACTATGGCTACACCTTC; cdr3_aa: CASSLLVGDHYGYTF
d_call: .; v_call: TRBV19; j_call: TRBJ1-5; clone_size: .; cdr3_nt: TGTGCCACCAGTCGGGCAGGGTTCAATCAGCCCCAGCATTTT; cdr3_aa: CATSRAGFNQPQHF
d_call: .; v_call: TRBV11-3; j_call: TRBJ2-6; clone_size: .; cdr3_nt: TGTGCCAGCAGCTTAGGAGGGTCTGGGGCCAACGTCCTGACTTTC; cdr3_aa: CASSLGGSGANVLTF
d_call: TRBD1; v_call: TRBV7-9; j_call: TRBJ1-1; clone_size: .; cdr3_nt: TGTGCCAGCAGCTCACAGGGGAGAGGTGAAGCTTTCTTT; cdr3_aa: CASSSQGRGEAFF
d_call: .; v_call: TRBV2; j_call: TRBJ2-1; clone_size: .; cdr3_nt: TGTGCCAGCAGCCGGGATTTTCACAATGAGCAGTTCTTC; cdr3_aa: CASSRDFHNEQFF
d_call: .; v_call: TRBV3-1/TRBV3-2; j_call: TRBJ2-7; clone_size: once; cdr3_nt: TGTGCCAGCAGCGAAGAAGGCAGGTCCCCCTACGAGCAGTACTTC; cdr3_aa: CASSEEGRSPYEQYF
d_call: .; v_call: TRBV7-6; j_call: TRBJ1-4; clone_size: .; cdr3_nt: TGTGCCAGCAGCTTAGACCCACAGGGATCGTCTCTCACTAATGAAAAACTGTTTTTT; cdr3_aa: CASSLDPQGSSLTNEKLFF
d_call: .; v_call: TRBV3-1/TRBV3-2; j_call: TRBJ1-3; clone_size: .; cdr3_nt: TGTGCCAGCAGTCTCAGGGAGTCCGGAAACACCATATATTTT; cdr3_aa: CASSLRESGNTIYF
d_call: .; v_call: TRBV24-1; j_call: TRBJ1-2; clone_size: .; cdr3_nt: TGTGCCACCATTCAGATGGGGGAACGAGGCTACACCTTC; cdr3_aa: CATIQMGERGYTF
d_call: TRBD1; v_call: TRBV5-1; j_call: TRBJ2-7; clone_size: .; cdr3_nt: TGCGCCAGCAGCTTGGGGACAGGATTCTACGAGCAGTACTTC; cdr3_aa: CASSLGTGFYEQYF
d_call: TRBD1; v_call: TRBV7-2; j_call: TRBJ2-7; clone_size: .; cdr3_nt: TGTGCCAGCAGCCGAGGGACAGGTTACGAGCAGTACTTC; cdr3_aa: CASSRGTGYEQYF
d_call: .; v_call: TRBV7-6; j_call: TRBJ2-6; clone_size: .; cdr3_nt: TGTGCCAGCAGCCCGAGACAGTTTTCTGGGGCCAACGTCCTGACTTTC; cdr3_aa: CASSPRQFSGANVLTF
d_call: TRBD1; v_call: TRBV18; j_call: TRBJ2-1; clone_size: .; cdr3_nt: TGTGCCAGCTTACTCGACAGGGCGGGTGAGCAGTTCTTC; cdr3_aa: CASLLDRAGEQFF
d_call: .; v_call: TRBV9; j_call: TRBJ2-2; clone_size: .; cdr3_nt: TGTGCCAGCAGCGTAGACCCGGTCGGCCCCGGGGAGCTGTTTTTT; cdr3_aa: CASSVDPVGPGELFF
d_call: TRBD1; v_call: TRBV5-1; j_call: TRBJ2-5; clone_size: .; cdr3_nt: TGCGCCAGCAGCTTGGAGGGGACAGGGATGCAGACCCAGTACTTC; cdr3_aa: CASSLEGTGMQTQYF
d_call: TRBD2; v_call: TRBV7-6; j_call: TRBJ2-1; clone_size: .; cdr3_nt: TGTGCCAGCAGCTTGGCCGGGGGGGTATACAATGAGCAGTTCTTC; cdr3_aa: CASSLAGGVYNEQFF
d_call: .; v_call: TRBV5-1; j_call: TRBJ2-5; clone_size: .; cdr3_nt: TGCGCCAGCAGCTTGGCCGGGGGCGCCGAGACCCAGTACTTC; cdr3_aa: CASSLAGGAETQYF
d_call: TRBD1; v_call: TRBV5-1; j_call: TRBJ1-6; clone_size: .; cdr3_nt: TGCGCCAGCAGCCCGGGACAGGGTTTGAATTCACCCCTCCACTTT; cdr3_aa: CASSPGQGLNSPLHF
d_call: .; v_call: TRBV19; j_call: TRBJ2-7; clone_size: .; cdr3_nt: TGTGCCAGTATGTATCGTGACGGGCTGGGGGACGAGCAGTACTTC; cdr3_aa: CASMYRDGLGDEQYF
d_call: .; v_call: TRBV7-9; j_call: TRBJ2-2; clone_size: .; cdr3_nt: TGTGCCAGCAGCTCCCCGAACACCGGGGAGCTGTTTTTT; cdr3_aa: CASSSPNTGELFF
d_call: .; v_call: TRBV15; j_call: TRBJ1-3; clone_size: .; cdr3_nt: TGTGCCACCAGCACAGGCCTCACCTCTGGAAACACCATATATTTT; cdr3_aa: CATSTGLTSGNTIYF
d_call: .; v_call: TRBV9; j_call: TRBJ1-2; clone_size: .; cdr3_nt: TGTGCCAGCAGCGTAGCGAGTGGCTACACCTTC; cdr3_aa: CASSVASGYTF
d_call: .; v_call: TRBV5-1; j_call: TRBJ2-5; clone_size: .; cdr3_nt: TGCGCCAGCAGCTTGGACAGGGAGACCCAGTACTTC; cdr3_aa: CASSLDRETQYF
d_call: .; v_call: TRBV6-5; j_call: TRBJ1-2; clone_size: .; cdr3_nt: TGTGCCAGCAGTTACTCCAGGGGCCGGCTCTATGGCTACACCTTC; cdr3_aa: CASSYSRGRLYGYTF
d_call: .; v_call: TRBV18; j_call: TRBJ2-3; clone_size: once; cdr3_nt: TGTGCCAGCTCCGAACAGACTCTAGCAGGGACGGGGACAGATACGCAGTATTTT; cdr3_aa: CASSEQTLAGTGTDTQYF
d_call: .; v_call: TRBV19; j_call: TRBJ2-1; clone_size: few; cdr3_nt: TGTGCCAGTAGTATAGTCCAAGGTATGAATGAGCAGTTCTTC; cdr3_aa: CASSIVQGMNEQFF
d_call: .; v_call: TRBV7-3; j_call: TRBJ1-1; clone_size: few; cdr3_nt: TGTGCCAGCAGCGCATCCGGGACATTGGACACTGAAGCTTTCTTT; cdr3_aa: CASSASGTLDTEAFF
d_call: TRBD2; v_call: TRBV5-1; j_call: TRBJ2-3; clone_size: .; cdr3_nt: TGCGCCAGCAGCTCTAGCGGGGGGGCCCTAACAGATACGCAGTATTTT; cdr3_aa: CASSSSGGALTDTQYF
d_call: .; v_call: TRBV16; j_call: TRBJ2-7; clone_size: .; cdr3_nt: TGTGCCAGCAGCCAATCGGTGCCGGGAACCTACGAGCAGTACTTC; cdr3_aa: CASSQSVPGTYEQYF
d_call: .; v_call: TRBV7-2; j_call: TRBJ1-1; clone_size: few; cdr3_nt: TGTGCCAGCTCCCGGACGGTGAACACTGAAGCTTTCTTT; cdr3_aa: CASSRTVNTEAFF
d_call: .; v_call: TRBV24-1; j_call: TRBJ1-5; clone_size: .; cdr3_nt: TGTGCCACCAGTGTTGGGGAAAATCAGCCCCAGCATTTT; cdr3_aa: CATSVGENQPQHF
d_call: .; v_call: TRBV5-1; j_call: TRBJ1-1; clone_size: .; cdr3_nt: TGCGCCAGCAGCTTGGCCGGGCAGAACACTGAAGCTTTCTTT; cdr3_aa: CASSLAGQNTEAFF
d_call: .; v_call: TRBV14; j_call: TRBJ1-6; clone_size: .; cdr3_nt: TGTGCCAGCAGCCAAGATCGTGTCAGCCTAAATTCACCCCTCCACTTT; cdr3_aa: CASSQDRVSLNSPLHF
d_call: TRBD1; v_call: TRBV6-6; j_call: TRBJ1-1; clone_size: .; cdr3_nt: TGTGCCAGCAGTTTGGCGACAGGGGGTCCCACTGAAGCTTTCTTT; cdr3_aa: CASSLATGGPTEAFF
d_call: TRBD1; v_call: TRBV4-1; j_call: TRBJ2-1; clone_size: .; cdr3_nt: TGCGCCAGCAGCCACCGGGACAGGAGCCACAGTGAGCAGTTCTTC; cdr3_aa: CASSHRDRSHSEQFF
d_call: .; v_call: TRBV7-2; j_call: TRBJ2-1; clone_size: .; cdr3_nt: TGTGCCAGCAGCTTAGAGGTCAGCAGGGATGAGCAGTTCTTC; cdr3_aa: CASSLEVSRDEQFF
d_call: TRBD1; v_call: TRBV9; j_call: TRBJ2-3; clone_size: .; cdr3_nt: TGTGCCAGCAGCGTAGGACAGGGAGACACAGATACGCAGTATTTT; cdr3_aa: CASSVGQGDTDTQYF
d_call: .; v_call: TRBV14; j_call: TRBJ2-2; clone_size: .; cdr3_nt: TGTGCCAGCAGCAGTTATAAAGGGGGAGCGAACACCGGGGAGCTGTTTTTT; cdr3_aa: CASSSYKGGANTGELFF
d_call: TRBD2; v_call: TRBV19; j_call: TRBJ2-1; clone_size: .; cdr3_nt: TGTGCCAGTAGTGCCTCTAGCGGGAGGGGGAATGAGCAGTTCTTC; cdr3_aa: CASSASSGRGNEQFF
d_call: .; v_call: TRBV27; j_call: TRBJ2-7; clone_size: few; cdr3_nt: TGTGCCAGCAGGACTAGTTCCTACGAGCAGTACTTC; cdr3_aa: CASRTSSYEQYF
d_call: .; v_call: TRBV5-1; j_call: TRBJ1-1; clone_size: few; cdr3_nt: TGCGCCAGCTGCAGGGAATCGAACACTGAAGCTTTCTTT; cdr3_aa: CASCRESNTEAFF
d_call: TRBD2; v_call: TRBV30; j_call: TRBJ2-7; clone_size: once; cdr3_nt: TGTGCCTGGAGTGTACCTTCGGGGGGCGAGCAGTACTTC; cdr3_aa: CAWSVPSGGEQYF
d_call: .; v_call: TRBV7-9; j_call: TRBJ1-2; clone_size: .; cdr3_nt: TGTGCCAGCAGCTTATTGGCCGGCGACTATGGCTACACCTTC; cdr3_aa: CASSLLAGDYGYTF
d_call: .; v_call: TRBV5-4; j_call: TRBJ2-7; clone_size: once; cdr3_nt: TGTGCCAGCAGCGGCGTTGGGGGGCGGGACGAGCAGTACTTC; cdr3_aa: CASSGVGGRDEQYF
d_call: .; v_call: TRBV7-9; j_call: TRBJ2-7; clone_size: .; cdr3_nt: TGTGCCAGCAGCTTAGGTGGGGGCTGGGACGAGCAGTACTTC; cdr3_aa: CASSLGGGWDEQYF
d_call: .; v_call: TRBV27; j_call: TRBJ1-6; clone_size: few; cdr3_nt: TGTGCCAGCAGTTTATCGAGGACAACAAATTCACCCCTCCACTTT; cdr3_aa: CASSLSRTTNSPLHF
d_call: .; v_call: TRBV13; j_call: TRBJ2-1; clone_size: .; cdr3_nt: TGTGCCAGCAGCTCGGGGAGATCAACAGGCTACAATGAGCAGTTCTTC; cdr3_aa: CASSSGRSTGYNEQFF
d_call: .; v_call: TRBV2; j_call: TRBJ2-7; clone_size: .; cdr3_nt: TGTGCCAGCACACATACGGACAGACTCTACGAGCAGTACTTC; cdr3_aa: CASTHTDRLYEQYF
d_call: .; v_call: TRBV7-2; j_call: TRBJ2-3; clone_size: .; cdr3_nt: TGTGCCAGCAGCTTAGCCGGCTCCACAGATACGCAGTATTTT; cdr3_aa: CASSLAGSTDTQYF
d_call: .; v_call: TRBV11-2; j_call: TRBJ1-2; clone_size: .; cdr3_nt: TGTGCCAGCAGCTTAGGGAGTAACTATGGCTACACCTTC; cdr3_aa: CASSLGSNYGYTF
d_call: .; v_call: TRBV11-3; j_call: TRBJ2-2; clone_size: .; cdr3_nt: TGTGCCAGCAGCCGACGACTGACTACGAACACCGGGGAGCTGTTTTTT; cdr3_aa: CASSRRLTTNTGELFF
d_call: .; v_call: TRBV15; j_call: TRBJ2-1; clone_size: .; cdr3_nt: TGTGCCACCAGCGGAGATGGACAGCCCTACAATGAGCAGTTCTTC; cdr3_aa: CATSGDGQPYNEQFF
d_call: TRBD2; v_call: TRBV29-1; j_call: TRBJ2-7; clone_size: .; cdr3_nt: TGCAGCGTTGTGAAGCTAGCGGGGGAAACCTCCTACGAGCAGTACTTC; cdr3_aa: CSVVKLAGETSYEQYF
d_call: .; v_call: TRBV29-1; j_call: TRBJ2-7; clone_size: .; cdr3_nt: TGCAGCGTTGAGGGTCAGGGACACAACGAGCAGTACTTC; cdr3_aa: CSVEGQGHNEQYF